The 3 T cell receptor beta chains below were found in one sample sequenced in a study of cytotoxic CD8 clonotypes in ibrutinib-treated CLL. Clones were sequenced by immunoSEQ multiplex PCR, and TCRdb holds only the in-frame ones, with some missing. This table has tens of thousands of clones, less than 70% appearing once. The specimen was PBMCs, collected after 12 months of ibrutinib treatment. These TCRs come from a human donor with chronic lymphocytic leukemia.

This clone was found once. The chain carries TRBV7-6 and TRBJ1-1; D call uncertain. CDR3 length: 13 amino acids. Germline CDR1 reads SGHVS; CDR2 reads FNYEAQ. V was shortened by 6 bases and J by 1 base, with 9 bases between the two germline ends. Written as DNA, the CDR3 is TGTGCCAGCAGTCATGGGAGGAACACTGAAGCTTTCTTT. Translated: CASSHGRNTEAFF.

J is TRBJ1-4 and V is TRBV18; tentatively, D is TRBD1 (6 bases). The CDR3 covers 16 residues. V lost 3 bases, J lost 0 bases, and 11 bases lay in between. Per germline, CDR1 KGHSH and CDR2 LQKENI. CDR3: CASSPQGPPTNEKLFF. In DNA, the CDR3 is TGTGCCAGCTCACCGCAGGGGCCCCCAACTAATGAAAAACTGTTTTTT.

The chain links TRBV7-9 to TRBJ1-4; 8 bases align to TRBD1. This CDR3 spans 16 amino acids. Germline values: CDR1 SEHNR, CDR2 FQNEAQ (reference sequence). Trimming at V came to 1 base and at J to 3 bases, leaving 4 bases not matched to a gene. The CDR3 reads CASSLGDRGPNEKLFF. In DNA, the CDR3 is TGTGCCAGCAGCTTAGGAGACAGGGGCCCTAATGAAAAACTGTTTTTT.